What follows are 2 T cell receptor beta chains derived from one specimen sequenced in a study of cytomegalovirus exposure and HLA in healthy donors. Some clones are missing from TCRdb's copy, which holds only in-frame ones; the method was immunoSEQ multiplex PCR. The data hold hundreds of thousands of clones, with 85% to 90% observed a single time. The sample taken for sequencing was PBMCs. The receptors derive from a man aged 18-30 years in good health and CMV-seronegative.

This clone was found once. The CDR3: CASLPGQLNTGELFF. The DNA of the CDR3 is TGTGCCAGCCTACCGGGACAGTTGAACACCGGGGAGCTGTTTTTT. The chain joins TRBV28 to TRBJ2-2, with 7 nucleotides matching TRBD1. CDR3 size: 15 residues. CDR1 and CDR2 from the germline V gene are MDHEN and SYDVKM. Unmatched junction bases numbered 7, after V lost 8 bases and J lost 1 base.

The chain employs TRBV7-2 and TRBJ2-2; D is unclear. The CDR3 length is 15 residues. Germline V gives CDR1 SGHTA, CDR2 FQGNSA. V was shortened by 1 base and J by 6 bases, with 12 bases between the two germline ends. CDR3 in amino acids: CASSLDEMVPGELFF. The CDR3 region has the DNA TGTGCCAGCAGCTTAGATGAGATGGTCCCCGGGGAGCTGTTTTTT.